A single sample gave rise to the 5 T cell receptor beta chains below, sequenced in a study of blood T cell repertoires in COVID-19. Repertoires were generated with immunoSEQ multiplex PCR, while TCRdb's copy carries only in-frame clones and drops some. The sample carries about 270,000 clones, 82% recorded once. The material sequenced was peripheral blood. These receptors all come from a woman aged 18-35 years with acute or convalescent COVID-19.

This clone showed up just once. The chain joins TRBV27 to TRBJ1-2, with D hard to call. CDR1 MNHEY and CDR2 SMNVEV come from the germline V gene (reference sequence). V gave up 6 bases and J gave up 8 bases, with 13 bases separating them. The CDR3 is 12 residues long. CDR3 protein: CASSGKRQGYTF. The CDR3 region has the DNA TGTGCCAGCAGCGGAAAGAGGCAAGGCTACACCTTC.

Comments on this clone: An end of the junction differs from the germline gene, which may be a read error. The V call is TRBV15, the J call TRBJ1-1, with D possibly being TRBD1 (5 bases). The CDR3 is made up of 16 amino acids. Germline V lookup: CDR1 LNHNV, CDR2 YYDKDF (reference sequence). The CDR3 bases are TGTGCCACCAGCAGAGTATGGGGCCCGACAGACACAGAAGCTTTCTTT. This codes for CATSRVWGPTDTEAFF.

The V and J genes are TRBV4-3 and TRBJ1-1, with D tentatively TRBD1 (6 bases). Looked up from germline, CDR1 is LGHNA and CDR2 is YSLEER. This CDR3 spans 15 amino acids. The V end was cut by 1 base, the J end by 5 bases, with 14 bases between. CDR3 protein: CASSQVAGVGTEAFF. The CDR3 nucleotides are TGCGCCAGCAGCCAAGTGGCAGGGGTAGGTACTGAAGCTTTCTTT.

The J gene is TRBJ2-3, the V gene TRBV7-9; TRBD2 aligns across 7 bases. The germline V gene encodes CDR1 SEHNR and CDR2 FQNEAQ (reference sequence). Losses at the gene ends were 2 bases for V and 2 bases for J; bases not matched to a gene: 7. CDR3 length: 16 amino acids. CDR3 region: CASSLSLAGATDTQYF. CDR3 in DNA: TGTGCCAGCAGCTTATCGCTGGCGGGAGCCACAGATACGCAGTATTTT.

The sample holds many counts of this clone. The rearrangement uses TRBV7-8 and TRBJ2-7; 9 nucleotides agree with TRBD2. Germline trimming cut 4 bases from V and 5 bases from J; bases unmatched to any gene: 6. Germline CDR1 is SGHVS and CDR2 is FQNEAQ. This CDR3 contains 14 residues. CDR3 sequence reads: CASSWGGRGDEQYF. The CDR3 nucleotides are TGTGCCAGCAGCTGGGGCGGGAGGGGCGACGAGCAGTACTTC. Looking up the rest from reference TRBV7-8 and TRBJ2-7 gives the full variable domain: GAGVSQSPRYKVAKRGQDVALRCDPISGHVSLFWYQQALGQGPEFLTYFQNEAQLDKSGLPSDRFFAERPEGSVSTLKIQRTQQEDSAVYLCASSWGGRGDEQYFGPGTRLTVT.